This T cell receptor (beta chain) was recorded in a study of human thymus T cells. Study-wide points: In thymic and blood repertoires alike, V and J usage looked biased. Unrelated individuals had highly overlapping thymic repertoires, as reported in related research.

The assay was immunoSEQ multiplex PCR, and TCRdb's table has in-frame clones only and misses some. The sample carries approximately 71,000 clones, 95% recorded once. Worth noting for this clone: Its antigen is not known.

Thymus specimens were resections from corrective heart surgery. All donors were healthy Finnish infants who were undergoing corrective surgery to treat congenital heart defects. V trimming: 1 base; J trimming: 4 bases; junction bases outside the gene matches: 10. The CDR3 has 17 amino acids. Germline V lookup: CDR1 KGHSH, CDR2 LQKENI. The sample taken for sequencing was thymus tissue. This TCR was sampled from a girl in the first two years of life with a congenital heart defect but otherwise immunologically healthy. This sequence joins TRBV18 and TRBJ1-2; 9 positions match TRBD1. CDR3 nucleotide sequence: TGTGCCAGCTCACCACAGGACAGGGGTACCTGGGGCTATGGCTACACCTTC. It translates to CASSPQDRGTWGYGYTF.